The entry below gives a single TCR beta chain sequence along with its context. What it binds is not known. Per the germline V gene, CDR1 is SNHLY and CDR2 is FYNNEI. The CDR3 is 16 amino acids. Trimming pared 2 bases from V and 3 bases from J, leaving 13 bases between. Libraries were prepared by immunoSEQ multiplex PCR; TCRdb keeps only in-frame clonotypes and omits some of them. The data contain about 770,000 clones, over 60% of them seen just once; the ten biggest clones take up around 1.7%. These data originate in a study of shared clonotypes between healthy human individuals. Whole-study results and caveats: Generation probabilities were higher for clonotypes shared across all four sorted-subset donors than for unshared ones.

Sequencing was performed on memory CD4+ T cells sorted from blood. Regarding subset: CD45RA-negative fraction. This clonotype originated in a young woman in good health. The V call is TRBV2, the J call TRBJ2-2; tentatively, D is TRBD1 or TRBD2 (5 bases each). CDR3 amino acids: CASSELAGRDTGELFF. CDR3 DNA sequence: TGTGCCAGCAGTGAATTGGCAGGGCGGGACACCGGGGAGCTGTTTTTT.